Below are 9 T cell receptor beta chains sequenced from a single sample in a study of blood T cell repertoires in COVID-19 (dated by TCRdb to 2020 to 2021). To prepare the library, the immunoSEQ multiplex PCR assay was applied. The clones in this table, taken by TCRdb from immuneACCESS, are in-frame only. Not every clone is retained; where verified, under half of the shortfall comes from an unresolved V gene, and the cause of the rest is unknown. The sample includes over 110,000 clones, with roughly 78% observed a single time. About 3.6% of the sample belongs to the ten largest clones. Sequencing used peripheral blood. The source of these receptors is a man aged 55 to 69 with acute or convalescent COVID-19.

The rearrangement links TRBV9 to TRBJ2-5, with TRBD2 matching 14 bases. Unmatched junction bases numbered 5, after V lost 4 bases and J lost 0 bases. Germline CDR1 SGDLS, CDR2 YYNGEE. The CDR3 spans 17 residues. The CDR3, as DNA: TGTGCCAGCAGCCCAGGACTAGCGGGAGGTAACCAAGAGACCCAGTACTTC. This encodes CASSPGLAGGNQETQYF. The complete variable domain, with remaining parts taken from reference TRBV9 and TRBJ2-5, reads DSGVTQTPKHLITATGQRVTLRCSPRSGDLSVYWYQQSLDQGLQFLIQYYNGEERAKGNILERFSAQQFPDLHSELNLSSLELGDSALYFCASSPGLAGGNQETQYFGPGTRLLVL.

The J gene is TRBJ1-1, the V gene TRBV28; D ambiguous. Germline V gives CDR1 MDHEN, CDR2 SYDVKM. CDR3 length equals 15 residues. V dropped 8 bases and J dropped 0 bases, with 16 bases sitting between them. The CDR3 spells CASPASGSLNTEAFF. DNA for the CDR3: TGTGCCAGCCCCGCCTCGGGGAGCCTGAACACTGAAGCTTTCTTT.

The chain combines TRBV15 with TRBJ2-7; D might be TRBD2 (5 bases). The germline V gene has CDR1 LNHNV and CDR2 YYDKDF (reference sequence). The CDR3 totals 15 residues. Trimming took off 3 bases at V and 4 bases at J, with 16 bases between the two ends. The CDR3 protein is CATSSGGTGSYEQYF. The CDR3 nucleotides are TGTGCCACCAGCAGCGGAGGTACGGGATCTTACGAGCAGTACTTC.

This chain joins TRBV27 and TRBJ1-4; 8 bases fit TRBD1. The trim removed 3 bases at V and 5 bases at J, leaving 8 bases unmatched. CDR1 and CDR2 from the germline V gene are MNHEY and SMNVEV (reference sequence). CDR3 length: 16 amino acids. CDR3 sequence reads: CASSLTDRVPNEKLFF. The CDR3 region has the DNA TGTGCCAGCAGTTTGACGGACAGGGTTCCAAATGAAAAACTGTTTTTT.

This clone was counted a single time. The chain recombines TRBV25-1 with TRBJ2-7; D is uncertain. The germline gives CDR1 MGHDK, CDR2 SYGVNS. The CDR3 has 14 residues. Trimming pared 3 bases from V and 1 base from J, leaving 10 bases between. CDR3 sequence (DNA): TGTGCCAGCAGTGACCCCCGACTGTCCTACGAGCAGTACTTC. It translates to CASSDPRLSYEQYF.

The chain has TRBV7-2 and TRBJ1-1; D call uncertain. The germline CDR1 and CDR2 sequences are SGHTA and FQGNSA. The CDR3 loop spans 13 amino acids. The ends were cut back, 2 bases at V and 6 bases at J, with 10 bases in the middle. The CDR3 reads CASSLQLRAEAFF. CDR3 nucleotide sequence: TGTGCCAGCAGCTTACAACTTCGAGCTGAAGCTTTCTTT.

Here the CDR3 DNA reads TGTGCCAGCAGCTTGGGGGCTAAAAACTATGGCTACACCTTC. Protein product: CASSLGAKNYGYTF. The chain links TRBV7-8 to TRBJ1-2; D may be TRBD1 (6 bases). V was cut by 3 bases and J by 2 bases, with 10 bases left in between. CDR1 SGHVS and CDR2 FQNEAQ come from the germline V gene. CDR3 length: 14 residues.

This sequence joins TRBV5-6 and TRBJ2-1; D may be TRBD1 (5 bases). V lost 4 bases and J 9 bases, leaving 14 bases between the germline ends. Germline lookup yields CDR1 SGHDT and CDR2 YYEEEE. This CDR3 region has 13 residues. CDR3 amino acids: CASSPRAQGEQFF. The CDR3 DNA follows: TGTGCCAGCAGCCCCAGGGCCCAAGGTGAGCAGTTCTTC.

The chain recombines TRBV10-1 with TRBJ2-7; 9 nucleotides agree with TRBD2. The CDR3 is 17 amino acids. Germline CDR1 reads WNHNN; CDR2 reads SYGVQD (reference sequence). The trim removed 3 bases at V and 4 bases at J, leaving 13 bases unmatched. The CDR3 sequence: CASSDFGRREGRYEQYF. CDR3 coding DNA: TGCGCCAGCAGTGATTTCGGGCGGCGGGAGGGTAGGTACGAGCAGTACTTC.